Ten or more counts support the clone carrying this T cell receptor beta chain. The germline V gene encodes CDR1 SQVTM and CDR2 ANQGSEA. This CDR3 region has 12 residues. V dropped 5 bases and J dropped 10 bases, with 17 bases sitting between them. This entry is derived from a study of neurological immune-mediated disorders. Synthesis of cDNA used 5'RACE (with 10-nucleotide random UMIs). TCRdb re-analysed the 5' RACE reads in MiXCR, keeping a single row per CDR3 protein. This sample has tens of thousands of distinct CDR3 sequences, with 3.5% to 5.5% found just once. Sequencing input: PBMCs. The sequence came from a man aged 25-40 years with multiple sclerosis. The chain combines TRBV29-1 with TRBJ1-1, with D perhaps matching TRBD1 (6 bases). DNA of the CDR3: TGCAGCGTTCCCACAGGGCCGAAGGGAGCTTTCTTT. Protein: CSVPTGPKGAFF. Filled out from reference TRBV29-1 and TRBJ1-1, the complete variable domain reads SAVISQKPSRDICQRGTSLTIQCQVDSQVTMMFWYRQQPGQSLTLIATANQGSEATYESGFVIDKFPISRPNLTFSTLTVSNMSPEDSSIYLCSVPTGPKGAFFGQGTRLTVV.